Here is one T cell receptor (beta chain) with its context. These data are taken from a study of CD8 T cells in Susac syndrome. CD8+ and CD4+ T cells circulating in blood were sequenced for TCR beta. As controls, healthy donors matched for age and sex were used. TEMRA cells were FACS-enriched, while CD8+ and CD4+ T cells were negatively isolated. Germline V lookup: CDR1 SEHNR, CDR2 FQNEAQ (reference sequence). The CDR3 length is 11 residues. V was clipped by 6 bases and J by 8 bases, with 10 bases between them. cDNA came from about 0.5 to 1 ug RNA primed by random hexamers. Multiplex immunoSEQ PCR targeted 54 Vbeta and 13 Jbeta TCR beta segments. One entry per CDR3 protein results from TCRdb running MiXCR on the immunoSEQ multiplex PCR reads. This sample has more than 100,000 distinct CDR3 sequences, with about 95% found just once.

This rearrangement joins TRBV7-9 to TRBJ1-1; D might be TRBD1 (6 bases). The specimen sequenced was CD4+ T cells from PBMCs. The clonotype comes from a human donor in good health. CDR3 sequence reads: CASSFDREAFF. The CDR3 DNA follows: TGTGCCAGCAGTTTCGACAGGGAAGCTTTCTTT.